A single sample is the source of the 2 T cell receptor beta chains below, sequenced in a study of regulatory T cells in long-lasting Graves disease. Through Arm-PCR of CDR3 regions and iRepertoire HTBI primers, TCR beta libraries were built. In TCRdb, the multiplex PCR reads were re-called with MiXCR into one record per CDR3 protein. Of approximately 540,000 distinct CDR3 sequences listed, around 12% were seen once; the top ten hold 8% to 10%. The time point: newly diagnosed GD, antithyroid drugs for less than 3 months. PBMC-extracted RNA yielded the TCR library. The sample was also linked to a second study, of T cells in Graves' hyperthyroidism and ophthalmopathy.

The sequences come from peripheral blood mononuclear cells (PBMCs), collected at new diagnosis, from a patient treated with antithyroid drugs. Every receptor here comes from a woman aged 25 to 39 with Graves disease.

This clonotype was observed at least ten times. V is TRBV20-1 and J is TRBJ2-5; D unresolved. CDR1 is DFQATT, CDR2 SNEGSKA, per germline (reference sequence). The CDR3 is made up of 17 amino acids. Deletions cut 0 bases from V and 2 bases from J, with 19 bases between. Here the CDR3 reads CSARDFRGASGQETQYF. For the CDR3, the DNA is TGCAGTGCTAGAGATTTCCGTGGTGCCAGTGGGCAAGAGACCCAGTACTTC.

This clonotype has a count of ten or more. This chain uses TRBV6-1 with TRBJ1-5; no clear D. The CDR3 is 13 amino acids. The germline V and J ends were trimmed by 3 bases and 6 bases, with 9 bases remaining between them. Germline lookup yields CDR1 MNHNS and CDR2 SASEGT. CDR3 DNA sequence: TGTGCCAGCAGTGACCAGTCCGGTCAGCCCCAGCATTTT. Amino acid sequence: CASSDQSGQPQHF.